This TCR beta chain was observed in a study of blood T cell repertoires in COVID-19. The CDR3 runs 17 residues. Germline V gene sequence: CDR1 SGHKS, CDR2 YYEKEE (reference sequence). Deletions cut 0 bases from V and 6 bases from J, with 19 bases between. Sequenced by immunoSEQ multiplex PCR; TCRdb stores in-frame clones only, minus some. The sample lists around 270,000 clones; 84% were seen once. The sample consisted of peripheral blood. The gene calls are TRBV5-5 and TRBJ2-1; a weak D match, TRBD1 (6 bases). This sequence was found in a woman aged 40-49 years who had recovered from COVID-19. This chain's CDR3 is CASSLVRATGTVNEQFF. The CDR3 DNA is TGTGCCAGCAGCTTGGTACGCGCCACAGGGACGGTCAATGAGCAGTTCTTC.